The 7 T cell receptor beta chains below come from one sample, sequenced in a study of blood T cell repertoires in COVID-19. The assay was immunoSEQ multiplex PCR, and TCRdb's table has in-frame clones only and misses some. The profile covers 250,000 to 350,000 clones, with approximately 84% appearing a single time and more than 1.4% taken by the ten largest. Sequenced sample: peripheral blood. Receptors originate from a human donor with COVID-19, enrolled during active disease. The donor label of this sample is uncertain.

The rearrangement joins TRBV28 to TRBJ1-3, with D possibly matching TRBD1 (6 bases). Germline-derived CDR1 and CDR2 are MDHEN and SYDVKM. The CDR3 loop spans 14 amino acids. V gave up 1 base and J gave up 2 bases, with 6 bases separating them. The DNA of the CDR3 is TGTGCCAGCAGTTTATCAGGGGCTGGAAACACCATATATTTT. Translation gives CASSLSGAGNTIYF.

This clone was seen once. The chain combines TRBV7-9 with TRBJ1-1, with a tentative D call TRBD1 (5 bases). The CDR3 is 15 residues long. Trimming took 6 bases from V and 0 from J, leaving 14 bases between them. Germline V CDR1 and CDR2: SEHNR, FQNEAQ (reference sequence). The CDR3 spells CASRKTGAMNTEAFF. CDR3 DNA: TGTGCCAGCAGGAAAACAGGTGCTATGAACACTGAAGCTTTCTTT.

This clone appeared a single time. The CDR3 loop is CASGAGDTQYF. The CDR3 bases are TGTGCCAGCGGGGCAGGAGATACGCAGTATTTT. This chain connects TRBV7-3 to TRBJ2-3; weak D call: TRBD1 (5 bases). Between the trimmed V and J ends, which lost 8 bases and 5 bases, there was a span of 8 bases. Germline CDR1 and CDR2: SGHTA and FQGTGA. The CDR3 extends over 11 amino acids.

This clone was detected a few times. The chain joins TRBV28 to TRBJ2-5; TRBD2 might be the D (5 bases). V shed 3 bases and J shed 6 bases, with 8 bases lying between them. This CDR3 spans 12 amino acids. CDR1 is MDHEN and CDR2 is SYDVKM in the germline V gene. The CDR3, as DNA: TGTGCCAGCAGTTTCGGGGAGCAGACCCAGTACTTC. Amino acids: CASSFGEQTQYF.

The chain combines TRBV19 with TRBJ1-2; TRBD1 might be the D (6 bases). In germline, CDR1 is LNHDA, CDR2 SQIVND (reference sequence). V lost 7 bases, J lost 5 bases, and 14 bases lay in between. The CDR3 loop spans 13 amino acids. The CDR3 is CASMEGGGYGYTF. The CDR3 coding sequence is TGTGCCAGTATGGAAGGGGGGGGTTATGGCTACACCTTC.

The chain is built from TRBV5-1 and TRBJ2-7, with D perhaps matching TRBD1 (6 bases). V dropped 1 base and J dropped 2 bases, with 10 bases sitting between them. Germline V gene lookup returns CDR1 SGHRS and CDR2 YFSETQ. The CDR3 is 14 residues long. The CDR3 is CASSLQGQTYEQYF. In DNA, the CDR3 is TGCGCCAGCAGCTTGCAGGGACAAACCTACGAGCAGTACTTC.

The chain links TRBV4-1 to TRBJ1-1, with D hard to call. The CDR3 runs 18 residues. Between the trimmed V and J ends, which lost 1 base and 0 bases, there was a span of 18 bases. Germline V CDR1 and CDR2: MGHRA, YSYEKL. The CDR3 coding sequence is TGCGCCAGCAGCCAAGGACCGGAGCAACATACTATGAACACTGAAGCTTTCTTT. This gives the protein CASSQGPEQHTMNTEAFF.